This paragraph covers one T cell receptor beta chain sequence. This record belongs to a study of blood T cell repertoires in COVID-19. Study context: The United States, Italy and Spain provided the acute and convalescent COVID-19 samples.

This table comes from immunoSEQ multiplex PCR, and its TCRdb copy is limited to in-frame clones, with some not included. The sample has about 130,000 clones; about 88% are singletons. Trimming removed 3 bases from V and 5 bases from J; junction bases left unmatched: 7. The CDR3 loop spans 15 amino acids. CDR1 and CDR2 (germline): SGHRS, YFSETQ. This chain connects TRBV5-1 to TRBJ2-7, with 11 bases matching TRBD2. Sequencing used peripheral blood. The sequence was collected from a woman older than 75 with acute or convalescent COVID-19. CDR3 bases: TGCGCCAGCAGCTCAAGACTAGCGGGAAACAACGAGCAGTACTTC. Translating gives CASSSRLAGNNEQYF.